This is a list of T cell receptor beta chains from one sample in a study of T-cell memory formation after mild COVID-19. TCRdb re-derived calls from the 5' RACE reads in MiXCR, one entry per CDR3 protein. The repertoire holds about 200,000 distinct CDR3 sequences, with more than 8% as singletons. Sequenced: PBMCs or a T cell subset sorted from them (not recorded which). Receptors originate from a man between 18 and 35 years old who had mild COVID-19 (a few samples of this study predate the infection). Cell type and time point are not known. Both conserved end residues are part of each CDR3. D genes are given only for firm matches. The listing skips clone size in some rows; elsewhere it reads once, few, many or a size class.

d_gene: TRBD2; j_gene: TRBJ2-1; v_gene: TRBV7-3; abundance: few; CDR3nt: TGTGCCAGCGAGGGGACGGGCGGGGGTTACAATGAGCAGTTCTTC; CDR3aa: CASEGTGGGYNEQFF
d_gene: NA; j_gene: TRBJ2-5; v_gene: TRBV27; abundance: few; CDR3nt: TGTGCCAGCAGTTTAAAAGGGGGGCTAGAGACCCAGTACTTC; CDR3aa: CASSLKGGLETQYF
d_gene: TRBD2; j_gene: TRBJ2-7; v_gene: TRBV4-2; abundance: few; CDR3nt: TGTGCCAGCAGCCAAGATGGGGGGGACTTCTCCTACGAGCAGTACTTC; CDR3aa: CASSQDGGDFSYEQYF
d_gene: NA; j_gene: TRBJ1-4; v_gene: TRBV7-9; abundance: many; CDR3nt: TGTGCCAGCACTCCCTTCGGGGAAAAACTGTTTTTT; CDR3aa: CASTPFGEKLFF
d_gene: NA; j_gene: TRBJ2-1; v_gene: TRBV5-1; abundance: NA; CDR3nt: TGCGCCAGCAGCCAGATTCTTCTGGGCGGGGACGACAATGAGCAGTTCTTC; CDR3aa: CASSQILLGGDDNEQFF
d_gene: TRBD1; j_gene: TRBJ2-4; v_gene: TRBV24-1; abundance: NA; CDR3nt: TGTGCCACCAGTGATGAACAGGGGTCCAAAAACATTCAGTACTTC; CDR3aa: CATSDEQGSKNIQYF
d_gene: NA; j_gene: TRBJ2-3; v_gene: TRBV18; abundance: few; CDR3nt: TGTGCCAGCTCCCCGGACTCCCACACAGATACGCAGTATTTT; CDR3aa: CASSPDSHTDTQYF
d_gene: NA; j_gene: TRBJ1-1; v_gene: TRBV2; abundance: few; CDR3nt: TGTGCCAGCAGTGAAGCTGAGCGCGGTGAGGCTTTCTTT; CDR3aa: CASSEAERGEAFF
d_gene: NA; j_gene: TRBJ1-6; v_gene: TRBV7-8; abundance: NA; CDR3nt: TGTGCCAGCAGCTATCAGGAATACTATAATTCACCCCTCCACTTT; CDR3aa: CASSYQEYYNSPLHF
d_gene: TRBD1; j_gene: TRBJ1-1; v_gene: TRBV20-1; abundance: NA; CDR3nt: TGCAGTGGACAGGGAGGAATCACTGAAGCTTTCTTT; CDR3aa: CSGQGGITEAFF
d_gene: NA; j_gene: TRBJ2-5; v_gene: TRBV6-2/TRBV6-3; abundance: many; CDR3nt: TGTGCCAGCAGTTACTCGAGGGAGACCCAGTACTTC; CDR3aa: CASSYSRETQYF
d_gene: TRBD2; j_gene: TRBJ2-1; v_gene: TRBV12-3/TRBV12-4; abundance: NA; CDR3nt: TGTGCCAGCAGTTCCCGAAGGCGGGAGTATGGCTACAATGAGCAGTTCTTC; CDR3aa: CASSSRRREYGYNEQFF
d_gene: TRBD2; j_gene: TRBJ2-3; v_gene: TRBV9; abundance: NA; CDR3nt: TGTGCCAGCAGCGTAGCCCTAGCGGGGGGGCCGGATACGCAGTATTTT; CDR3aa: CASSVALAGGPDTQYF
d_gene: NA; j_gene: TRBJ1-6; v_gene: TRBV7-9; abundance: few; CDR3nt: TGTGCCAGCAGCCAGATGGCAGATAATTCACCCCTCCACTTT; CDR3aa: CASSQMADNSPLHF
d_gene: NA; j_gene: TRBJ1-5; v_gene: TRBV18; abundance: NA; CDR3nt: TGTGCCAGCTCCACTTACGGTCAGCCCCAGCATTTT; CDR3aa: CASSTYGQPQHF
d_gene: TRBD1; j_gene: TRBJ2-7; v_gene: TRBV5-1; abundance: NA; CDR3nt: TGCGCCAGCGGCGGAGGGACAGGCCCACCTTACGAGCAGTACTTC; CDR3aa: CASGGGTGPPYEQYF
d_gene: NA; j_gene: TRBJ2-1; v_gene: TRBV20-1; abundance: few; CDR3nt: TGCAGTGCACACGGGCACCTGGGCTACAATGAGCAGTTCTTC; CDR3aa: CSAHGHLGYNEQFF